This entry features one TCR beta chain sequence. Its antigen is currently not known. The input lacks base qualities; no much larger clone sits a single base away. The CDR3, cysteine through phenylalanine, is 14 amino acids long. Only the CDR3 DNA is retained, 42 bases long and in frame from the first base. The germline V gene sets CDR1 to SQVTM and CDR2 to ANQGSEA. V lost 5 bases and J lost 0 bases; the stretch between them is 14 bases long. The data originate from a study of memory CD4+ T cells and cytomegalovirus serostatus (dated 2019 in TCRdb). As for the study more broadly: The roughly 35 healthy Belgian adults in the cohort included 9 who were CMV seropositive and approximately 25 who were CMV seronegative. To replicate a published TCR-based CMV serostatus classifier, the study sequenced CD4+ memory TCRbeta repertoires from a Belgian cohort whose cytomegalovirus serostatus was known. Overall study results and their limits: The results were interpreted as suggesting that the CMV-associated TCR signature is mostly present in the CD4+ memory repertoire. Of roughly 170 previously reported CMV-associated TCRbeta sequences, approximately 70 appeared in the CD4+ memory repertoires, each in one to five individuals. For CMV serostatus prediction, a median bootstrapped AUC of about 0.94 was reached with the original framework, and a median bootstrapped AUC of approximately 0.89 was reached with a US-trained random forest. Only CD4+CD45RO+ memory cells were sequenced, in contrast to the original study, which included naive and memory CD4+ and CD8+ populations. On the Belgian cohort, the classifier based on the original framework reached a median bootstrapped AUC of approximately 0.95, with a 95% CI of 0.76-1.00.

Single viable CD3+CD4+CD8-CD45RO+ cells were sorted as memory CD4+ T cells on a FACSAria II. CMV serostatus was determined using a Roche Elecsys assay that detects serum IgG against CMV pp150, pp28, p38 and p52. After thawing, total CD4+ T cells were enriched by positive selection with CD4 magnetic microbeads. Samples originated from another study that specifically interrogated the CD4+ T cell memory repertoire. Peripheral blood mononuclear cells were isolated and cryopreserved according to standard operating procedures, and serum was stored at -80 degrees C. Staining used CD3-PerCP (BW264/56), CD4-APC (RPA-T4), CD45RO-PE (UCHT1) and CD8-Pacific Orange (3B5) antibodies, with Sytox blue excluding non-viable cells. Genomic DNA was extracted from sorted cells with the Quick-DNA Microprep Kit. Amplification of TCRbeta DNA was done with the immunoSEQ hsTCRbeta kit, following the protocol from the manufacturer. An Illumina MiSeq instrument was used to sequence the TCRbeta libraries. In the authors' own workflow: Removing out-of-frame sequences left about 2,300,000 distinct TCRbeta sequences, an average of around 67,000 per individual. Each individual was scored according to the count of 164 previously reported CMV-associated TCRbeta sequences and the total productive distinct TCRbeta count. A beta-binomial model was reimplemented in Python, and scikit-learn random forests with default parameters were trained on data from the US cohort. Classifier performance on the Belgian cohort was summarized as median AUC with percentile confidence intervals over 10,000 bootstrap iterations. The immuneACCESS repertoire file appears here via TCRdb, limited to in-frame rearrangements. These files lack a portion of the clones; in checked studies, under half of the deficit traces to unresolved V genes, and the cause of the others is not known. V and J calls plus clone size are reproduced from that table; the DNA served to infer D and trimming. Recorded for this sample are 25,000 to 30,000 clones; roughly 76% of them occurred a single time. Clones ranked in the top ten supply 0.85% to 1.1% of the sample.

In this chain, TRBV29-1 is recombined with TRBJ2-7; a tentative D call is TRBD2 (5 bases match). The sequence was obtained from an adult in good health and CMV-seronegative. Sequencing was performed on memory CD4+ T cells from blood. For the CDR3, the sequence is CSVLEGFPSYEQYF. In nucleotides, the sequence is TGCAGCGTTCTCGAGGGCTTTCCCTCCTACGAGCAGTACTTC.